This T cell receptor beta chain came from a study of post-analysis software for immune sequencing data. The study's findings and limits: A handful of TRBV segments (TRBV5-6, TRBV5-1 and TRBV20-1 among them) occurred more frequently in patients than in controls.

Prepared libraries of TCR beta cDNA carried unique molecular identifiers. TCRdb recomputed calls from the PCR reads with MiXCR, one row per CDR3 protein. The sample records approximately 690,000 distinct CDR3 sequences, 55% to 60% being singletons. This CDR3 contains 15 residues. Germline values: CDR1 SGHTA, CDR2 FQGNSA. Note on this clonotype: As yet, its antigen is unknown.

The chain carries TRBV7-2 and TRBJ2-5; 11 positions match TRBD1. The J call could be wrong; TRBJ2-7 is a better fit for the DNA end. Sequencing was carried out using blood. The TCR originated in a girl aged 2-9 years with multiple sclerosis. CDR3 amino acids: CASSLRDRGIHEQYF. CDR3 in DNA: TGTGCCAGCAGTCTCCGGGACAGGGGGATCCACGAGCAGTACTTC.